Presented here are 20 T cell receptor beta chains from one specimen sequenced in a study of cytomegalovirus exposure and HLA in healthy donors. PCR involved 60 Vbeta and 13 Jbeta primers. Assay used: immunoSEQ multiplex PCR; TCRdb lists only in-frame clones, some missing. The data hold 200,000 to 300,000 clones, with 82% observed a single time. Sequenced material: PBMCs. The receptors were gathered from a woman in her thirties or forties in good health and CMV-seropositive.

The gene calls are TRBV11-2 and TRBJ2-1; D is unclear. The germline gives CDR1 SGHAT, CDR2 FQNNGV. This CDR3 comprises 12 residues. V lost 5 bases to trimming and J lost 3 bases, with 5 bases between them. CDR3 amino acids: CASSLYYNEQFF. The CDR3 DNA follows: TGTGCCAGCAGCCTCTACTACAATGAGCAGTTCTTC.

The rearrangement joins TRBV5-4 to TRBJ2-7, with 8 bases fitting TRBD1. There are 16 residues in the CDR3. Trimming at V came to 1 base and at J to 3 bases, leaving 9 bases not matched to a gene. CDR1 is SGHNT, CDR2 YYREEE, per germline (reference sequence). As DNA, the CDR3 is TGTGCCAGCAGCTTGAAAGCGCCAGGGGGCAACTACGAGCAGTACTTC. This codes for CASSLKAPGGNYEQYF.

This clone was counted a few times. The chain is built from TRBV10-3 and TRBJ2-3; TRBD2 aligns across 8 bases. The CDR3 extends over 12 amino acids. J was trimmed by 14 bases and V by 0 bases; bases with no gene match: 4. Germline lookup yields CDR1 ENHRY and CDR2 SYGVKD. CDR3 residues: CAISESGRAGYF. The CDR3 DNA sequence: TGTGCCATCAGTGAGTCCGGGAGGGCCGGGTATTTT.

Worth noting for this clone: The germline gene is not matched at one end of the junction; a read error may be the cause. The chain recombines TRBV27 with TRBJ1-1; possible D gene TRBD1, 6 bases. This CDR3 contains 15 residues. Germline-derived CDR1 and CDR2 are MNHEY and SMNVEV (reference sequence). The CDR3 DNA reads as TGTGTCAGCAGTTCGTGGGGGCAGGGGCGAACTGAAGCTTTCTTT. It translates to CVSSSWGQGRTEAFF.

This clone was recorded a few times. The chain joins TRBV30 to TRBJ2-1; the D is unclear. V was trimmed by 1 base and J by 6 bases, leaving 16 bases between them. The CDR3 totals 15 residues. Germline V lookup: CDR1 GTSNPN, CDR2 SVGIG (reference sequence). CDR3 sequence: CAWSDMGHPSNEQFF. The CDR3 DNA sequence: TGTGCCTGGAGTGACATGGGCCACCCGTCCAATGAGCAGTTCTTC.

The rearrangement joins TRBV5-1 to TRBJ1-2; 7 bases are shared with TRBD1. V shed 2 bases and J 5 bases; nucleotides not matched to a gene: 3. The CDR3 contains 13 residues. Germline-derived CDR1 and CDR2 are SGHRS and YFSETQ. CDR3 loop: CASSLTGEYGYTF. The CDR3 region has the DNA TGCGCCAGCAGCTTAACAGGGGAATATGGCTACACCTTC. Full variable domain (outside the CDR3, taken from reference TRBV5-1 and TRBJ1-2): KAGVTQTPRYLIKTRGQQVTLSCSPISGHRSVSWYQQTPGQGLQFLFEYFSETQRNKGNFPGRFSGRQFSNSRSEMNVSTLELGDSALYLCASSLTGEYGYTFGSGTRLTVV.

Remarks on this clone: Other nucleotide sequences in the sample specify the same CDR3. V and J are TRBV30 and TRBJ1-6; tentative D call: TRBD1 (5 bases). Germline V CDR1 and CDR2: GTSNPN, SVGIG (reference sequence). The V end lost 7 bases, the J end lost 10 bases, and 17 bases lay between the germline ends. The CDR3 contains 13 residues. The chain's CDR3 is CALDSGNLSPLHF. The CDR3 DNA sequence: TGTGCCTTAGACTCAGGGAACCTCTCACCCCTCCACTTT.

V usage is TRBV14 and J usage is TRBJ1-1; 8 bases agree with TRBD1. Germline V gene lookup returns CDR1 SGHDN and CDR2 FVKESK. V shed 4 bases and J 4 bases; nucleotides not matched to a gene: 11. The CDR3 spans 16 residues. CDR3 loop: CASSRLGQGATTEAFF. DNA for the CDR3: TGTGCCAGCAGCCGGTTAGGACAGGGCGCGACCACTGAAGCTTTCTTT. Filled out from reference TRBV14 and TRBJ1-1, the complete variable domain reads EAGVTQFPSHSVIEKGQTVTLRCDPISGHDNLYWYRRVMGKEIKFLLHFVKESKQDESGMPNNRFLAERTGGTYSTLKVQPAELEDSGVYFCASSRLGQGATTEAFFGQGTRLTVV.

This chain links TRBV27 with TRBJ2-7; the D gene is possibly TRBD2 (5 bases). The CDR3 covers 13 residues. Germline CDR1 reads MNHEY; CDR2 reads SMNVEV (reference sequence). V was shortened by 6 bases and J by 6 bases, with 15 bases between the two germline ends. The DNA of the CDR3 is TGTGCCAGCAGCACCGGAGGATTGGGCGAGCAGTACTTC. Encoded protein: CASSTGGLGEQYF.

The chain couples TRBV7-9 to TRBJ2-7; no clear D gene. Germline CDR1 reads SEHNR; CDR2 reads FQNEAQ (reference sequence). This CDR3 spans 16 amino acids. The germline V and J ends were trimmed by 0 bases and 0 bases, with 12 bases remaining between them. CDR3 region: CASSLARTVSSYEQYF. CDR3 bases: TGTGCCAGCAGCTTAGCGCGAACGGTGAGCTCCTACGAGCAGTACTTC.

CDR3 loop: CASSFSAGGLYGYTF. The DNA of the CDR3 is TGTGCCAGCAGCTTCTCAGCAGGGGGCTTGTATGGCTACACCTTC. The chain joins TRBV5-6 to TRBJ1-2; 8 nucleotides align to TRBD1. V gave up 2 bases and J gave up 5 bases; unmatched junction bases: 8. Germline V gene sequence: CDR1 SGHDT, CDR2 YYEEEE. CDR3 length: 15 residues.

The chain combines TRBV11-2 with TRBJ2-1, with TRBD2 matching over 9 bases. The germline gives CDR1 SGHAT, CDR2 FQNNGV. This CDR3 region has 16 residues. Germline trimming cut 2 bases from V and 2 bases from J; bases unmatched to any gene: 4. Here the CDR3 reads CASSLLRGRAYNEQFF. CDR3 nucleotide sequence: TGTGCCAGCAGCTTATTACGCGGGAGGGCCTACAATGAGCAGTTCTTC.

This clone was detected a few times. The V gene is TRBV7-2, the J gene TRBJ1-2; D is uncertain. CDR1 is SGHTA and CDR2 is FQGNSA in the germline V gene. Trimming took 1 base from V and 10 from J, leaving 16 bases between them. This CDR3 comprises 14 residues. CDR3 region: CASSLVAVTSNYTF. The CDR3 DNA reads TGTGCCAGCAGCTTAGTGGCGGTCACGAGCAACTACACCTTC.

The CDR3 nucleotides are TGTGCCAGCAGTGAGTCGGGGATTTCTGGGGCCAACGTCCTGACTTTC. Protein sequence: CASSESGISGANVLTF. This rearrangement joins TRBV2 to TRBJ2-6; D may be TRBD2 (5 bases). The CDR3 is 16 amino acids. V was cut by 3 bases and J by 1 base, with 10 bases left in between. Germline assignment: CDR1 SNHLY and CDR2 FYNNEI.

V gene TRBV6-5 combines with J gene TRBJ2-2, with TRBD2 as a possible D gene (6 bases). This CDR3 region has 14 residues. Germline V gene lookup returns CDR1 MNHEY and CDR2 SVGAGI. Trimming removed 2 bases at V and 5 bases at J, with 9 bases between. CDR3 coding DNA: TGTGCCAGCAGTTACGGGGGGAGGACCGGGGAGCTGTTTTTT. Amino acids: CASSYGGRTGELFF.

V gene TRBV10-3 combines with J gene TRBJ2-7; D uncertain. The germline gives CDR1 ENHRY, CDR2 SYGVKD. Trimming removed 3 bases at V and 3 bases at J, with 3 bases between. The CDR3 sequence is 11 residues long. The CDR3 is CAISDIYEQYF. CDR3 in DNA: TGTGCCATCAGTGACATCTACGAGCAGTACTTC.

The chain combines TRBV11-2 with TRBJ1-3; D unclear. The CDR3 totals 13 residues. V lost 4 bases and J lost 2, with 6 bases in between. CDR1 is SGHAT and CDR2 is FQNNGV in the germline V gene. CDR3 DNA sequence: TGTGCCAGCAGCTCAGCGGCTGGAAACACCATATATTTT. It encodes CASSSAAGNTIYF.

The chain combines TRBV30 with TRBJ1-5; the D gene is possibly TRBD1 (5 bases). The CDR3 runs 14 residues. The germline CDR1 and CDR2 sequences are GTSNPN and SVGIG (reference sequence). V was shortened by 0 bases and J by 5 bases, with 11 bases between the two germline ends. The CDR3 DNA is TGTGCCTGGAGTGTAAAGGCGGGGGATCAGCCCCAGCATTTT. It codes for CAWSVKAGDQPQHF.

The chain combines TRBV27 with TRBJ2-1, with D unclear. Germline V gene lookup returns CDR1 MNHEY and CDR2 SMNVEV (reference sequence). The CDR3 is 15 residues long. The germline V and J ends were trimmed by 4 bases and 4 bases, with 14 bases remaining between them. The CDR3 coding sequence is TGTGCCAGCAGTTCCGGGTCCCTCATTTACAATGAGCAGTTCTTC. Its protein is CASSSGSLIYNEQFF.

For this clone: At one of its ends the junction is not consistent with the germline gene, which may arise from a read error. This chain joins TRBV7-7 and TRBJ2-2; 8 nucleotides match TRBD2. The germline V gene encodes CDR1 SSHAT and CDR2 FNYEAQ (reference sequence). This CDR3 is built from 18 residues. CDR3 sequence: CASSLGASGFANTGELFF. CDR3 nucleotides: TGTGCTAGCAGCTTAGGGGCTAGCGGGTTCGCGAACACCGGGGAGCTGTTTTTT. Together with reference TRBV7-7 and TRBJ2-2, the CDR3 gives the full variable domain: GAGVSQSPRYKVTKRGQDVTLRCDPISSHATLYWYQQALGQGPEFLTYFNYEAQPDKSGLPSDRFSAERPEGSISTLTIQRTEQRDSAMYRCASSLGASGFANTGELFFGEGSRLTVL.